These T cell receptor beta chains were read from a single sample in a study of OX40 agonist ivuxolimab in advanced cancers. Only in-frame clones appear in the TCRdb table, and some are missing; sequencing was by immunoSEQ multiplex PCR. Found here are approximately 100,000 clones, approximately 85% of them singletons; the top ten hold 3% to 4%. The specimen was CD4+ or CD8+ T cells sorted from blood, collected in a trial of the OX40 agonist ivuxolimab. These receptors were collected from an adult with an advanced solid tumor such as melanoma, head and neck, liver or kidney cancer. CDR3s include the opening cysteine and the closing phenylalanine or tryptophan. The D gene is left open where the match is weak. Not every row has a clone size; where given, it reads once, few, many or a size class.

V: TRBV27
D: TRBD1
size: -
length: 14
J: TRBJ2-7
DNA: TGTGCCAGCCTGCGGTCAGGGGGCTCCTACGAGCAGTACTTC
CDR3: CASLRSGGSYEQYF

V: TRBV5-5
D: -
size: -
length: 13
J: TRBJ2-7
DNA: TGTGCCAGCCACAGGGAGATTCAACGAGAGCAGTACTTC
CDR3: CASHREIQREQYF

V: TRBV5-4
D: -
size: -
length: 14
J: TRBJ1-2
DNA: TGTGCCAGCAGCTTGGTTGGGCAGACCTATGGCTACACCTTC
CDR3: CASSLVGQTYGYTF

V: TRBV7-2
D: -
size: few
length: 15
J: TRBJ2-3
DNA: TGTGCCAGCAGCTTAAACGGGATCTCCACAGATACGCAGTATTTT
CDR3: CASSLNGISTDTQYF

V: TRBV7-2
D: TRBD1
size: -
length: 13
J: TRBJ2-7
DNA: TGTGCCAGCACCCTCGGGACAGCCTACGAGCAGTACTTC
CDR3: CASTLGTAYEQYF

V: TRBV7-2
D: TRBD2
size: -
length: 14
J: TRBJ2-1
DNA: TGTGCCAGCAGAACGGGACTAGCGAATTCTGAGCAGTTCTTC
CDR3: CASRTGLANSEQFF

V: TRBV7-2
D: -
size: once
length: 15
J: TRBJ1-1
DNA: TGTGCCAGCAGCTTCGGCGGGGATACGCGGGCTGAAGCTTTCTTT
CDR3: CASSFGGDTRAEAFF

V: TRBV7-8
D: -
size: -
length: 18
J: TRBJ2-7
DNA: TGTGCCAGCAGCTTACCCTACGTGGAGGGGACGTTCTTCTACGAGCAGTACTTC
CDR3: CASSLPYVEGTFFYEQYF

V: TRBV7-9
D: -
size: -
length: 16
J: TRBJ2-1
DNA: TGTGCCAGCAGCTTGGCTAGCAGAATCCCAGCCAATGAGCAGTTCTTC
CDR3: CASSLASRIPANEQFF

V: TRBV6-6
D: -
size: -
length: 13
J: TRBJ2-3
DNA: TGTGCCAGCAGATTGGACAGCGCAGATACGCAGTATTTT
CDR3: CASRLDSADTQYF

V: TRBV9
D: TRBD1
size: -
length: 15
J: TRBJ2-7
DNA: TGTGCCAGCAGCCAGGGGACAGGGCCCTCCTACGAGCAGTACTTC
CDR3: CASSQGTGPSYEQYF

V: TRBV10-3
D: -
size: -
length: 12
J: TRBJ1-1
DNA: TGTGCCATCAGTGAGACGGCGACTGAAGCTTTCTTT
CDR3: CAISETATEAFF

V: TRBV13
D: -
size: -
length: 15
J: TRBJ2-2
DNA: TGTGCCAGCCAATATAGACATGTATACACCGGGGAGCTGTTTTTT
CDR3: CASQYRHVYTGELFF

V: TRBV2
D: -
size: -
length: 12
J: TRBJ2-7
DNA: TGTGCCAGCAGTGCCGAATACTACGAGCAGTACTTC
CDR3: CASSAEYYEQYF

V: TRBV7-8
D: -
size: once
length: 14
J: TRBJ2-7
DNA: TGTGCCAGCAGCTTAGGTACAGCCTCCTACGAGCAGTACTTC
CDR3: CASSLGTASYEQYF

V: TRBV2
D: TRBD1
size: -
length: 15
J: TRBJ2-5
DNA: TGTGCCAGCAAGCGTGGGGACAGGGTCTGGGAGACCCAGTACTTC
CDR3: CASKRGDRVWETQYF

V: TRBV5-1
D: -
size: -
length: 15
J: TRBJ2-7
DNA: TGCGCCAGCAGCTTGGCAGCCGCACTATCCTACGAGCAGTACTTC
CDR3: CASSLAAALSYEQYF

V: TRBV27
D: TRBD2
size: -
length: 15
J: TRBJ2-7
DNA: TGTGCCAGCAGTCCACGGACTAGCGGTTTCTACGAGCAGTACTTC
CDR3: CASSPRTSGFYEQYF

V: TRBV4-3
D: -
size: -
length: 17
J: TRBJ2-4
DNA: TGCGCCAGCAGCCAGTCTAGTCAGAGTCGGGCCAAAAACATTCAGTACTTC
CDR3: CASSQSSQSRAKNIQYF

V: TRBV4-1
D: -
size: -
length: 15
J: TRBJ2-7
DNA: TGCGCCAGCAGCGATCCAGCTCGGGACACCAACGAGCAGTACTTC
CDR3: CASSDPARDTNEQYF

V: TRBV27
D: -
size: -
length: 14
J: TRBJ1-5
DNA: TGTGCCAGCGCCGGGGCACAGGGCAATCAGCCCCAGCATTTT
CDR3: CASAGAQGNQPQHF

V: TRBV7-8
D: TRBD1
size: -
length: 19
J: TRBJ1-6
DNA: TGTGCCAGCAGCCCCCAGGGGGCCGAATATTGGTCGTATAATTCACCCCTCCACTTT
CDR3: CASSPQGAEYWSYNSPLHF

V: TRBV18
D: TRBD1
size: -
length: 15
J: TRBJ1-5
DNA: TGTGCCAGCTCACGGGGGACAGGGGAGGTTATTGCCCAGCATTTT
CDR3: CASSRGTGEVIAQHF

V: TRBV18
D: TRBD2
size: -
length: 14
J: TRBJ2-3
DNA: TGTGCCAGCTCGACCGGGAGGGGCACAGATACGCAGTATTTT
CDR3: CASSTGRGTDTQYF